Presented here are 17 T cell receptor beta chains from one specimen sequenced in a study of blood T cell repertoires in COVID-19. Clones were read by immunoSEQ multiplex PCR, and TCRdb kept only the in-frame ones, dropping some. The repertoire consists of about 120,000 clones, with roughly 89% occurring once and the leading ten covering under 4.5%. Source material: peripheral blood. Every receptor here comes from a woman in her fifties or sixties with COVID-19, enrolled during active disease.

The genes are TRBV4-3 and TRBJ1-2; D call uncertain. This CDR3 comprises 15 residues. V lost 0 bases, J lost 0 bases, and 8 bases lay in between. From germline, CDR1 is LGHNA and CDR2 YSLEER. The CDR3 DNA is TGCGCCAGCAGCCAAGAAGTCCGAGCTAACTATGGCTACACCTTC. This translates into CASSQEVRANYGYTF.

The gene calls are TRBV5-8 and TRBJ1-1; 9 bases match TRBD1. V trimming: 2 bases; J trimming: 3 bases; junction bases outside the gene matches: 2. Germline CDR1 is SGHTS and CDR2 is YDEGEE. The CDR3 is 14 residues long. CDR3: CASSFRDRDTEAFF. The CDR3 bases are TGTGCCAGCAGCTTCCGGGACAGGGACACTGAAGCTTTCTTT.

This rearrangement joins TRBV19 to TRBJ1-2, with 8 bases identical to TRBD1. J gave up 4 bases and V 5 bases, and 6 bases lay outside the gene matches. The V gene's germline CDR1 is LNHDA and CDR2 SQIVND (reference sequence). CDR3 length: 14 residues. The CDR3 here is CASSPQGARYGYTF. The CDR3 bases are TGTGCCAGTAGTCCCCAGGGGGCCCGCTATGGCTACACCTTC.

In regard to this clone: The same CDR3 can be traced to other DNA sequences in this sample. The chain links TRBV12-3 or TRBV12-4 to TRBJ2-7; D remains ambiguous. Trimming shortened V by 1 base and J by 3 bases, and 7 bases separated the two germline ends. The CDR3 sequence is 13 residues long. CDR3 sequence: CASSLGTGYEQYF. The CDR3 region has the DNA TGTGCCAGCAGTTTAGGTACGGGCTACGAGCAGTACTTC.

The rearrangement joins TRBV10-3 to TRBJ1-3; D call uncertain. V lost 0 bases, J lost 3 bases, and 6 bases lay in between. Germline CDR1 reads ENHRY; CDR2 reads SYGVKD. The CDR3 is made up of 14 amino acids. The CDR3 DNA reads as TGTGCCATCAGTGAGTCGACTTTTGGAAACACCATATATTTT. Its translation: CAISESTFGNTIYF.

V is TRBV6-6 and J is TRBJ1-5; TRBD1 matches at 7 bases. With V trimmed by 2 bases and J by 4 bases, 5 bases remained unmatched. The germline CDR1 and CDR2 sequences are MNHNY and SVGAGI (reference sequence). CDR3 length equals 15 residues. The CDR3 sequence: CASSYEGARNQPQHF. The CDR3 DNA sequence: TGTGCCAGCAGTTACGAGGGGGCGCGTAATCAGCCCCAGCATTTT.

The chain couples TRBV4-3 to TRBJ1-1; TRBD1 agrees at 8 bases. The V gene's germline CDR1 is LGHNA and CDR2 YSLEER. J lost 1 base, V lost 4 bases, and 5 bases had no gene match. The CDR3 is 15 amino acids. The CDR3 loop reads CASSLQTGENTEAFF. CDR3 in DNA: TGCGCCAGCAGCCTTCAGACAGGGGAGAACACTGAAGCTTTCTTT.

The chain combines TRBV18 with TRBJ2-7; D might be TRBD2 (5 bases). The CDR3 spans 14 residues. Deletions cut 5 bases from V and 3 bases from J, with 14 bases between. CDR1 is KGHSH, CDR2 LQKENI, per germline. The CDR3 loop is CASSDRDFGYEQYF. The CDR3 DNA sequence: TGTGCCAGCTCAGATCGGGATTTCGGCTACGAGCAGTACTTC.

The CDR3 loop is CASSFDRGNEKLFF. CDR3 nucleotide sequence: TGTGCCAGCAGCTTTGATAGGGGAAATGAAAAACTGTTTTTT. This chain connects TRBV7-9 to TRBJ1-4; tentatively, D is TRBD1 (5 bases). The germline V gene encodes CDR1 SEHNR and CDR2 FQNEAQ (reference sequence). Trimming took off 3 bases at V and 5 bases at J, with 10 bases between the two ends. CDR3 size: 14 residues.

The CDR3 region has the DNA TGTGCCAGTACCTCGGGATGGGCTTTCTTT. It is translated as CASTSGWAFF. V is TRBV19 and J is TRBJ1-1; D gene uncertain. The V end lost 7 bases, the J end lost 11 bases, and 11 bases lay between the germline ends. The germline V gene has CDR1 LNHDA and CDR2 SQIVND (reference sequence). The CDR3 has 10 amino acids.

In its sample, this clone was seen many times. This sequence joins TRBV9 and TRBJ1-3; D gene uncertain. V lost 3 bases to trimming and J lost 4 bases, with 23 bases between them. The CDR3 runs to 18 residues. CDR1 is SGDLS, CDR2 YYNGEE, per germline. The CDR3 loop reads CASSASPGGRRRGNTIYF. CDR3 DNA: TGTGCCAGCAGCGCCTCCCCCGGCGGGAGAAGAAGGGGAAACACCATATATTTT.

The gene calls are TRBV10-3 and TRBJ2-7, with 7 nucleotides matching TRBD1. CDR3 length: 13 residues. J lost 5 bases, V lost 4 bases, and 5 bases had no gene match. CDR1 is ENHRY and CDR2 is SYGVKD in the germline V gene. The CDR3 nucleotides are TGTGCCATCAGTGGACAGGGTATACACGAGCAGTACTTC. Translation: CAISGQGIHEQYF.

CDR3 sequence: CASSFGLAGYEQYF. In DNA form, the CDR3 reads TGCGCCAGCAGTTTCGGACTAGCGGGGTACGAGCAGTACTTC. The chain joins TRBV5-1 to TRBJ2-7; TRBD2 matches 12 bases. Germline V gene data show CDR1 as SGHRS and CDR2 as YFSETQ. The CDR3 extends over 14 amino acids. The junction had 4 bases not matched to a gene; V was cut back by 5 bases and J by 4 bases.

The V and J genes are TRBV10-2 and TRBJ1-3, with TRBD1 identical over 7 bases. This CDR3 region has 15 residues. CDR1 and CDR2 from the germline V gene are WSHSY and SAAADI. Trimming cost V 3 bases and J 4 bases; bases outside gene matches: 6. The CDR3: CASSDRGTTGNTIYF. The CDR3 nucleotides are TGCGCCAGCAGTGACAGGGGGACGACCGGAAACACCATATATTTT.

This clone appeared once. The V and J genes are TRBV7-3 and TRBJ1-2; 8 bases match TRBD1. The germline V gene encodes CDR1 SGHTA and CDR2 FQGTGA. V lost 5 bases and J lost 6; bases outside the gene matches: 11. The CDR3 loop spans 15 amino acids. The DNA of the CDR3 is TGTGCCAGCAGCCCCAAAACAGGGGGAATGGATGGCTACACCTTC. Residues: CASSPKTGGMDGYTF.

This clone was recorded only once. The V call is TRBV19, the J call TRBJ2-1, with 7 bases identical to TRBD1. From germline, CDR1 is LNHDA and CDR2 SQIVND (reference sequence). Unmatched junction bases numbered 3, after V lost 3 bases and J lost 4 bases. The CDR3 loop spans 14 amino acids. This chain's CDR3 is CASSIGTEYNEQFF. The CDR3 DNA follows: TGTGCCAGTAGTATCGGGACAGAGTACAATGAGCAGTTCTTC. Full variable domain (remainder filled in from reference TRBV19 and TRBJ2-1): DGGITQSPKYLFRKEGQNVTLSCEQNLNHDAMYWYRQDPGQGLRLIYYSQIVNDFQKGDIAEGYSVSREKKESFPLTVTSAQKNPTAFYLCASSIGTEYNEQFFGPGTRLTVL.

The genes are TRBV19 and TRBJ1-3; D possibly corresponds to TRBD1 (5 bases). CDR1 and CDR2 from the germline V gene are LNHDA and SQIVND (reference sequence). The V end was cut by 6 bases, the J end by 0 bases, with 15 bases between. There are 16 residues in the CDR3. The CDR3 DNA sequence: TGTGCCAGTAGGCCCGGGGGACGGACCTCTGGAAACACCATATATTTT. As protein: CASRPGGRTSGNTIYF.